A selection of T cell receptor beta chains follows, all from one sample in a study of vaccination and CD4 T cells after COVID-19. TCRdb called the PCR reads again in MiXCR, with one record for every CDR3 protein. The table records roughly 10,000 distinct CDR3 sequences, approximately 31% of them present only once. These receptors have no identified antigens. The specimen sequenced was CD4+ T cells from blood, cultured in vitro. The source is a human donor in good health. Each CDR3 is given with its conserved first and last residue. D genes are given only for firm matches. A row's size may be missing; if present it is once, few, many or a size class.

j_call: TRBJ2-1
d_call: -
clone_size: -
v_call: TRBV7-3
cdr3_nt: TGTGCCAGCAGACAGTACAATGAGCAGTTCTTC
cdr3_aa: CASRQYNEQFF

j_call: TRBJ2-3
d_call: TRBD2
clone_size: few
v_call: TRBV27
cdr3_nt: TGTGCCAGCAGTTTTTCTAGCGGGAGCACAGATACGCAGTATTTT
cdr3_aa: CASSFSSGSTDTQYF

j_call: TRBJ2-2
d_call: -
clone_size: few
v_call: TRBV6-1
cdr3_nt: TGTGCCAGCAGACGGCAATGGAACACCGGGGAGCTGTTTTTT
cdr3_aa: CASRRQWNTGELFF

j_call: TRBJ2-3
d_call: -
clone_size: few
v_call: TRBV29-1
cdr3_nt: TGCAGCGTTGGACAGGGCACAGATACGCAGTATTTT
cdr3_aa: CSVGQGTDTQYF

j_call: TRBJ1-2
d_call: TRBD1
clone_size: -
v_call: TRBV7-2
cdr3_nt: TGTGCCAGCAGCTTTGGGGACAGACTCTATGGCTACACCTTC
cdr3_aa: CASSFGDRLYGYTF

j_call: TRBJ2-2
d_call: -
clone_size: few
v_call: TRBV21-1
cdr3_nt: TGTGCCAGCACCCCGCCCGGCGCCTCCTACGGGGAGCTGTTTTTT
cdr3_aa: CASTPPGASYGELFF

j_call: TRBJ1-1
d_call: TRBD1
clone_size: -
v_call: TRBV20-1
cdr3_nt: TGCAGTGCCACAGGGGACACTGAAGCTTTCTTT
cdr3_aa: CSATGDTEAFF

j_call: TRBJ2-5
d_call: -
clone_size: few
v_call: TRBV10-3
cdr3_nt: TGTGCCATCAGTCGGACGGAGAGGGGAGAGACCCAGTACTTC
cdr3_aa: CAISRTERGETQYF

j_call: TRBJ1-6
d_call: -
clone_size: few
v_call: TRBV18
cdr3_nt: TGTGCCAGCTCACTAACCAATTATTCACCCCTCCACTTT
cdr3_aa: CASSLTNYSPLHF

j_call: TRBJ2-5
d_call: TRBD2
clone_size: -
v_call: TRBV7-6
cdr3_nt: TGTGCCAGCAGCCCTGTTACCGTGGGGGGCGGGAGGGCCCGGGAGACCCAGTACTTC
cdr3_aa: CASSPVTVGGGRARETQYF

j_call: TRBJ1-2
d_call: -
clone_size: few
v_call: TRBV7-9
cdr3_nt: TGTGCCAGCAGCAAAAACGTTAGGGAAGTCTATGGCTACACCTTC
cdr3_aa: CASSKNVREVYGYTF

j_call: TRBJ2-5
d_call: TRBD1
clone_size: -
v_call: TRBV28
cdr3_nt: TGTGCCAGCACCCGGACAGGGTTGGAAGAGACCCAGTACTTC
cdr3_aa: CASTRTGLEETQYF

j_call: TRBJ2-5
d_call: -
clone_size: few
v_call: TRBV18
cdr3_nt: TGTGCCAGCTCACCGAGACTAGAAGAGACCCAGTACTTC
cdr3_aa: CASSPRLEETQYF

j_call: TRBJ1-1
d_call: -
clone_size: few
v_call: TRBV19
cdr3_nt: TGTGCCAGTAGTATAATCGGGCCTAACACTGAAGCTTTCTTT
cdr3_aa: CASSIIGPNTEAFF

j_call: TRBJ2-7
d_call: -
clone_size: few
v_call: TRBV7-2
cdr3_nt: TGTGCCAGCAGGGAGTCAGGACGGGGCTACGAGCAGTACTTC
cdr3_aa: CASRESGRGYEQYF

j_call: TRBJ2-5
d_call: -
clone_size: few
v_call: TRBV20-1
cdr3_nt: TGCAGTGCTTCACAGGGTGGGGAGACCCAGTACTTC
cdr3_aa: CSASQGGETQYF

j_call: TRBJ2-2
d_call: -
clone_size: few
v_call: TRBV24-1
cdr3_nt: TGTGCCACCAGTGCCTGGGGGGACACCGGGGAGCTGTTTTTT
cdr3_aa: CATSAWGDTGELFF

j_call: TRBJ2-1
d_call: TRBD2
clone_size: -
v_call: TRBV6-1
cdr3_nt: TGTGCCAGCAGTCGACTAGCGGGAGGCAATGAGCAGTTCTTC
cdr3_aa: CASSRLAGGNEQFF

j_call: TRBJ1-1
d_call: TRBD1
clone_size: -
v_call: TRBV6-1
cdr3_nt: TGTGCCAGCAGACCTACAGGGGAAGCTGAAGCTTTCTTT
cdr3_aa: CASRPTGEAEAFF

j_call: TRBJ1-5
d_call: -
clone_size: few
v_call: TRBV27
cdr3_nt: TGTGCCAGCAGTACCCACGGAGGCAGGGGAGGCCAGCCCCAGCATTTT
cdr3_aa: CASSTHGGRGGQPQHF

j_call: TRBJ1-1
d_call: TRBD1
clone_size: -
v_call: TRBV30
cdr3_nt: TGTGCCTGGAGATTCCGGGACAGCACTGAAGCTTTCTTT
cdr3_aa: CAWRFRDSTEAFF

j_call: TRBJ2-1
d_call: -
clone_size: -
v_call: TRBV10-3
cdr3_nt: TGTGCCATCAGTGAGTCCGTGGAGGATGAGCAGTTCTTC
cdr3_aa: CAISESVEDEQFF

j_call: TRBJ2-1
d_call: TRBD2
clone_size: few
v_call: TRBV7-2
cdr3_nt: TGTGCCAGCAGCTACCGGACTAGCGGGGGTGGGTCCTACAATGAGCAGTTCTTC
cdr3_aa: CASSYRTSGGGSYNEQFF

j_call: TRBJ1-5
d_call: TRBD1
clone_size: -
v_call: TRBV5-6
cdr3_nt: TGTGCCAGCAGCCCTGGACAGGGCTATAGCAATCAGCCCCAGCATTTT
cdr3_aa: CASSPGQGYSNQPQHF

j_call: TRBJ1-1
d_call: -
clone_size: few
v_call: TRBV27
cdr3_nt: TGTGCCAGCAATCTCCGCAGAGGGGACACTGAAGCTTTCTTT
cdr3_aa: CASNLRRGDTEAFF

j_call: TRBJ2-7
d_call: -
clone_size: -
v_call: TRBV6-1
cdr3_nt: TGTGCCAGCAGTACGAGGGGGGTCTCCTACGAGCAGTACTTC
cdr3_aa: CASSTRGVSYEQYF

j_call: TRBJ2-3
d_call: -
clone_size: -
v_call: TRBV30
cdr3_nt: TGTGCCTGGACGGGAGTCTCGCAGGATACGCAGTATTTT
cdr3_aa: CAWTGVSQDTQYF

j_call: TRBJ2-7
d_call: -
clone_size: few
v_call: TRBV29-1
cdr3_nt: TGCAGCGTAGGGACGGTTAATTACGAGCAGTACTTC
cdr3_aa: CSVGTVNYEQYF

j_call: TRBJ2-2
d_call: -
clone_size: few
v_call: TRBV20-1
cdr3_nt: TGCAGTGCTAGAGGTCTCCAGGATCAGAACACCGGGGAGCTGTTTTTT
cdr3_aa: CSARGLQDQNTGELFF

j_call: TRBJ1-1
d_call: -
clone_size: -
v_call: TRBV19
cdr3_nt: TGTGCCAGTATCCGAAGGGGGTCCACTGAAGCTTTCTTT
cdr3_aa: CASIRRGSTEAFF

j_call: TRBJ2-7
d_call: -
clone_size: -
v_call: TRBV7-2
cdr3_nt: TGTGCCAGCAGCCTCGATGTGGGCGAGCAGTACTTC
cdr3_aa: CASSLDVGEQYF

j_call: TRBJ2-3
d_call: -
clone_size: -
v_call: TRBV6-2/TRBV6-3
cdr3_nt: TGTGCCAGCAGTTACTCTGTGTATACGCAGTATTTT
cdr3_aa: CASSYSVYTQYF

j_call: TRBJ1-1
d_call: -
clone_size: -
v_call: TRBV6-2/TRBV6-3
cdr3_nt: TGTGCCAGCAGTATACAGGGCTTGAGGGCTTTCTTT
cdr3_aa: CASSIQGLRAFF

j_call: TRBJ1-4
d_call: -
clone_size: -
v_call: TRBV7-2
cdr3_nt: TGTGCCAGCAGCTTAGGACAGTCTTTGGGTGAAAAACTGTTTTTT
cdr3_aa: CASSLGQSLGEKLFF

j_call: TRBJ2-5
d_call: TRBD1
clone_size: -
v_call: TRBV4-1
cdr3_nt: TGCGCCAGCAGCCAGGGCCCGGGACAGGAGGAGACCCAGTACTTC
cdr3_aa: CASSQGPGQEETQYF

j_call: TRBJ2-6
d_call: TRBD2
clone_size: -
v_call: TRBV7-2
cdr3_nt: TGTGCCAGCAGCCACCGAGCGGGAGGGCCCCGGTTTGGGGCCAACGTCCTGACTTTC
cdr3_aa: CASSHRAGGPRFGANVLTF

j_call: TRBJ2-7
d_call: -
clone_size: once
v_call: TRBV14
cdr3_nt: TGTGCCAGCAGCCAAGCAGGGGTGGAGCAGTACTTC
cdr3_aa: CASSQAGVEQYF

j_call: TRBJ1-5
d_call: -
clone_size: -
v_call: TRBV2
cdr3_nt: TGTGCCAGCAGCCTCCGGGACGTGAATCAGCCCCAGCATTTT
cdr3_aa: CASSLRDVNQPQHF

j_call: TRBJ2-3
d_call: TRBD1
clone_size: once
v_call: TRBV5-1
cdr3_nt: TGCGCCAGCAGCTGGGGACAGGGAGGGTCTACGCAGTATTTT
cdr3_aa: CASSWGQGGSTQYF

j_call: TRBJ2-7
d_call: -
clone_size: -
v_call: TRBV6-1
cdr3_nt: TGTGCCAGCAGCCTAATAAGGACACCGGTCGGGCAGCAGTACTTC
cdr3_aa: CASSLIRTPVGQQYF

j_call: TRBJ2-7
d_call: -
clone_size: few
v_call: TRBV28
cdr3_nt: TGTGCCAGCAGGGGACCTCAACTCTACGAGCAGTACTTC
cdr3_aa: CASRGPQLYEQYF

j_call: TRBJ1-1
d_call: TRBD1
clone_size: -
v_call: TRBV6-1
cdr3_nt: TGTGCCAGCAGCCCTTTGCCGGGACAGGCTAACACTGAAGCTTTCTTT
cdr3_aa: CASSPLPGQANTEAFF

j_call: TRBJ1-2
d_call: -
clone_size: -
v_call: TRBV21-1
cdr3_nt: TGTGCCAGCAGCAACGATCTGGACAGGGGGGTGTATGGCTACACCTTC
cdr3_aa: CASSNDLDRGVYGYTF

j_call: TRBJ1-1
d_call: -
clone_size: few
v_call: TRBV4-2
cdr3_nt: TGTGCCAGCAAGCTGGGCGCTTTCTTT
cdr3_aa: CASKLGAFF

j_call: TRBJ2-2
d_call: TRBD2
clone_size: -
v_call: TRBV6-5
cdr3_nt: TGTGCCAGCAGTTATCCGGTACTAGCGGGACTCTCGAGCGGGGAGCTGTTTTTT
cdr3_aa: CASSYPVLAGLSSGELFF

j_call: TRBJ2-3
d_call: -
clone_size: -
v_call: TRBV19
cdr3_nt: TGTGCCAGTAGCCCGGACTCCTCAGATACGCAGTATTTT
cdr3_aa: CASSPDSSDTQYF